The T cell receptor beta chain described here comes from a study of cytomegalovirus exposure and HLA in healthy donors. Study results and caveats: Most CMV-associated TCR beta chains appeared HLA-restricted in a later analysis.

To note about this clone: Its antigen is unknown.

PCR was performed using 60 Vbeta and 13 Jbeta primers. Profiled with immunoSEQ multiplex PCR; TCRdb holds only in-frame clones, not every one. The sample totals about 140,000 clones. V shed 3 bases and J shed 0 bases, with 9 bases lying between them. The CDR3 covers 15 residues. Germline lookup yields CDR1 LNHDA and CDR2 SQIVND (reference sequence). The chain uses TRBV19 and TRBJ1-5, with D unresolved. Input material: PBMCs. The receptor comes from a woman aged 18 to 35 in good health and CMV-seronegative. The chain's CDR3 is CASSIWHNSNQPQHF. The DNA of the CDR3 is TGTGCCAGTAGTATCTGGCATAATAGCAATCAGCCCCAGCATTTT.